This passage covers 21 T cell receptor beta chains from one sample sequenced in a study of blood T cell repertoires in COVID-19. Sequencing was performed with immunoSEQ multiplex PCR; in TCRdb, only in-frame clones are kept and a portion is missing. Of 400,000 to 450,000 clones listed, roughly 88% are singletons. The sequenced material came from peripheral blood. The receptors stem from a woman under 40 with active or convalescent COVID-19.

V and J are TRBV19 and TRBJ1-2, with D possibly TRBD1 on 6 matching bases. The CDR3 runs 14 residues. Deletions cut 6 bases from V and 2 bases from J, with 13 bases between. CDR1 is LNHDA, CDR2 SQIVND, per germline (reference sequence). The CDR3 sequence: CASRERGQNYGYTF. The CDR3 DNA sequence: TGTGCCAGTAGGGAAAGAGGACAGAACTATGGCTACACCTTC.

The gene calls are TRBV6-5 and TRBJ1-3; possible D gene TRBD1, 6 bases. This CDR3 region has 14 residues. In germline, CDR1 is MNHEY, CDR2 SVGAGI. With 6 bases removed from V and 10 bases from J, the gap between germline ends came to 19 bases. The CDR3 sequence: CASRPMGHLRTIYF. The CDR3 region has the DNA TGTGCCAGCAGACCAATGGGACACCTAAGAACCATATATTTT.

V and J are TRBV9 and TRBJ1-3, with TRBD1 matching 9 bases. J gave up 4 bases and V 4 bases, and 6 bases lay outside the gene matches. This CDR3 comprises 15 residues. Looked up from germline, CDR1 is SGDLS and CDR2 is YYNGEE. CDR3 bases: TGTGCCAGCAGCCCTACAGGGGGCATAGGAAACACCATATATTTT. It yields the protein CASSPTGGIGNTIYF.

In DNA form, the CDR3 reads TGTGCCAGCAGCGTAGGGGCCAGGGCGGAAGAAAAACTGTTTTTT. Amino acids: CASSVGARAEEKLFF. This chain joins TRBV9 and TRBJ1-4, with TRBD1 as a possible D gene (5 bases). This CDR3 has 15 residues. Germline V lookup: CDR1 SGDLS, CDR2 YYNGEE. With 0 bases removed from V and 8 bases from J, the gap between germline ends came to 14 bases.

This sequence joins TRBV3-1 (or the pseudogene TRBV3-2) and TRBJ1-4, with D maybe TRBD1 (5 bases). CDR3 length: 16 residues. CDR1 is LGHDT, CDR2 YNNKEL, per germline (reference sequence). Trimming took 0 bases from V and 7 from J, leaving 15 bases between them. The CDR3 region is CASSQDGGIRGEKLFF. The DNA of the CDR3 is TGTGCCAGCAGCCAAGATGGGGGGATACGGGGTGAAAAACTGTTTTTT.

This chain joins TRBV16 and TRBJ1-5; D gene uncertain. The CDR3 loop spans 15 amino acids. Germline CDR1 is KGHSY and CDR2 is FQNENV. The V end lost 0 bases, the J end lost 0 bases, and 6 bases lay between the germline ends. CDR3 residues: CASSQSTNSNQPQHF. For the CDR3, the DNA is TGTGCCAGCAGCCAATCAACAAATAGCAATCAGCCCCAGCATTTT.

This clone occurred once. The gene calls are TRBV7-9 and TRBJ1-5; D not certain. This CDR3 is built from 14 residues. CDR1 SEHNR and CDR2 FQNEAQ come from the germline V gene (reference sequence). V lost 3 bases and J lost 4, with 10 bases in between. This CDR3 reads CASSFYLENQPQHF. The CDR3, as DNA: TGTGCCAGCAGCTTCTACTTAGAAAATCAGCCCCAGCATTTT.

This rearrangement joins TRBV18 to TRBJ2-7, with 10 nucleotides matching TRBD2. Trimming at V came to 0 bases and at J to 7 bases, leaving 9 bases not matched to a gene. This CDR3 has 16 amino acids. CDR1 is KGHSH, CDR2 LQKENI, per germline. The CDR3 bases are TGTGCCAGCTCACCACCTCTCTTACTAGCGGGACGAGAGCAGTACTTC. It is translated as CASSPPLLLAGREQYF.

This clone appeared a single time. The genes are TRBV10-3 and TRBJ1-2, with 7 bases that match TRBD1. This CDR3 is built from 14 residues. Unmatched junction bases numbered 10, after V lost 5 bases and J lost 7 bases. The V gene's germline CDR1 is ENHRY and CDR2 SYGVKD. CDR3 sequence (DNA): TGTGCCATCAGTTCCCGGGACAGTCAGTTTGGCTACACCTTC. Protein: CAISSRDSQFGYTF.

The chain uses TRBV6-2 or TRBV6-3 and TRBJ1-1; D possibly corresponds to TRBD1 (6 bases). Germline-derived CDR1 and CDR2 are MNHEY and SVGEGT. Trimming pared 2 bases from V and 0 bases from J, leaving 13 bases between. There are 16 residues in the CDR3. CDR3 sequence reads: CASSYAAGALNTEAFF. CDR3 DNA: TGTGCCAGCAGTTACGCCGCAGGGGCCCTGAACACTGAAGCTTTCTTT.

V and J are TRBV10-3 and TRBJ1-1; D is ambiguous. Germline loops: CDR1 ENHRY, CDR2 SYGVKD. V lost 2 bases and J lost 1, with 8 bases in between. This CDR3 has 14 residues. Here the CDR3 DNA reads TGTGCCATCAGTGAGATCACCGGGAACACTGAAGCTTTCTTT. Translating it yields CAISEITGNTEAFF.

The chain links TRBV5-5 to TRBJ2-1, with 9 bases fitting TRBD2. This CDR3 has 15 amino acids. With V trimmed by 4 bases and J by 6 bases, 8 bases remained unmatched. Germline lookup yields CDR1 SGHKS and CDR2 YYEKEE (reference sequence). The CDR3 DNA reads as TGTGCCAGCAGCCCAGGACTAGCGAGAAGCAATGAGCAGTTCTTC. Protein product: CASSPGLARSNEQFF.

This clone is a singleton in its sample. This rearrangement joins TRBV30 to TRBJ1-2; no reliable D call. The germline V gene encodes CDR1 GTSNPN and CDR2 SVGIG (reference sequence). The CDR3 extends over 15 amino acids. The V and J ends lost 0 bases and 0 bases respectively, with 11 bases between them. The CDR3 loop is CAWSVMQTSNYGYTF. CDR3 nucleotide sequence: TGTGCCTGGAGTGTAATGCAGACTTCTAACTATGGCTACACCTTC.

The V call is TRBV2, the J call TRBJ1-5; D is perhaps TRBD1 (5 bases). The CDR3 covers 16 residues. V dropped 5 bases and J dropped 6 bases, with 20 bases sitting between them. CDR1 and CDR2 (germline): SNHLY, FYNNEI. The CDR3 bases are TGTGCCAGCAGTTCCCCCGGGGGACCTCCCACTCAGCCCCAGCATTTT. It yields the protein CASSSPGGPPTQPQHF.

V usage is TRBV5-5 and J usage is TRBJ2-4, with D maybe TRBD2 (6 bases). Trimming left V 5 bases short and J 2 bases short, with 8 bases between. The CDR3 covers 13 residues. The germline gives CDR1 SGHKS, CDR2 YYEKEE (reference sequence). CDR3 DNA sequence: TGTGCCAGCAGTCGGGAGCCCAAAAACATTCAGTACTTC. Its translation: CASSREPKNIQYF.

V and J are TRBV12-3 or TRBV12-4 and TRBJ1-3; the match to TRBD1 covers 7 bases. The CDR3 has 13 amino acids. Germline trimming cut 6 bases from V and 4 bases from J; bases unmatched to any gene: 3. This CDR3 is CASRETGGNTIYF. The CDR3 DNA sequence: TGTGCCAGCAGGGAGACAGGGGGAAACACCATATATTTT.

The chain employs TRBV9 and TRBJ2-1; D possibly corresponds to TRBD2 (6 bases). CDR3 length: 16 amino acids. V shed 4 bases and J shed 0 bases, with 14 bases lying between them. Germline V gene lookup returns CDR1 SGDLS and CDR2 YYNGEE. CDR3 DNA sequence: TGTGCCAGCAGCCTTACTGGGGGGAACTCCTACAATGAGCAGTTCTTC. Translation: CASSLTGGNSYNEQFF.

This chain joins TRBV11-2 and TRBJ1-6; D is unresolved. Germline V CDR1 and CDR2: SGHAT, FQNNGV. The CDR3 extends over 14 amino acids. V was pared by 4 bases and J by 10 bases, with 14 bases between. The CDR3 here is CASSSTDRGSPLHF. CDR3 nucleotides: TGTGCCAGCAGCTCGACCGACCGGGGATCACCCCTCCACTTT.

The genes are TRBV7-6 and TRBJ1-2, with 7 bases that match TRBD1. This CDR3 contains 14 residues. Germline assignment: CDR1 SGHVS and CDR2 FNYEAQ. Losses at the gene ends were 5 bases for V and 6 bases for J; bases not matched to a gene: 9. The CDR3 sequence is CASSHGQAYDGYTF. In DNA, the CDR3 is TGTGCCAGCAGCCACGGACAGGCGTACGATGGCTACACCTTC.

This clone has just one count. The chain has TRBV5-1 and TRBJ2-1, with TRBD2 matching 14 bases. Trimming took 3 bases from V and 5 from J; bases not matched to a gene: 4. The germline gives CDR1 SGHRS, CDR2 YFSETQ. CDR3 size: 16 residues. The CDR3 sequence is CASSWGTSGSDNEQFF. The CDR3 nucleotides are TGCGCCAGCAGCTGGGGGACTAGCGGGAGCGACAATGAGCAGTTCTTC.

This clone occurred once. The chain links TRBV4-1 to TRBJ1-6; the D is unclear. Germline-derived CDR1 and CDR2 are MGHRA and YSYEKL. The ends were cut back, 1 base at V and 7 bases at J, with 5 bases in the middle. The CDR3 has 13 amino acids. CDR3 sequence reads: CASSQVRNSPLHF. CDR3 sequence (DNA): TGCGCCAGCAGCCAAGTCCGGAATTCACCCCTCCACTTT.